These T cell receptor beta chains were read from a single sample in a study of cytotoxic CD8 clonotypes in ibrutinib-treated CLL. The assay was immunoSEQ multiplex PCR, and TCRdb's table has in-frame clones only and misses some. The data contain approximately 320,000 clones, 60% to 80% of them singletons. Sequencing was performed on PBMCs, taken after 36 months of ibrutinib treatment. The receptors here all came from a human donor with chronic lymphocytic leukemia. Each CDR3 is given with its conserved first and last residue. D genes are given only for firm matches. Expanded clones get a size class; other rows say once, few or many, or leave the size out.

V	size	length	D	J	CDR3	DNA
TRBV5-5	-	16	-	TRBJ2-1	CASSAHWGSSYNEQFF	TGTGCCAGCAGCGCCCATTGGGGGAGCTCCTACAATGAGCAGTTCTTC
TRBV2	few	14	-	TRBJ1-2	CASRFSGSNYGYTF	TGTGCCAGCAGATTTTCCGGCAGTAACTATGGCTACACCTTC
TRBV19	once	13	-	TRBJ1-2	CASSAVRGYGYTF	TGTGCCAGTAGCGCCGTTCGGGGTTATGGCTACACCTTC
TRBV18	few	12	-	TRBJ1-1	CASSPQPREAFF	TGTGCCAGCTCACCACAGCCTCGTGAAGCTTTCTTT
TRBV5-8	-	14	TRBD1	TRBJ2-3	CASSWGQGADTQYF	TGTGCCAGCAGCTGGGGACAGGGGGCAGATACGCAGTATTTT
TRBV5-4	-	19	TRBD2	TRBJ2-1	CASSPRRVAGVNSYNEQFF	TGTGCCAGCAGCCCGCGTAGGGTAGCGGGAGTTAACTCCTACAATGAGCAGTTCTTC
TRBV9	few	15	-	TRBJ2-1	CASSVGVSSYNEQFF	TGTGCCAGCAGCGTAGGTGTGAGCTCCTACAATGAGCAGTTCTTC
TRBV28	-	15	TRBD1	TRBJ2-5	CASSTGQVVGETQYF	TGTGCCAGCAGTACTGGACAGGTGGTCGGAGAGACCCAGTACTTC
TRBV19	-	15	TRBD2	TRBJ2-1	CASRKWTSGHNEQFF	TGTGCCAGTAGGAAATGGACTAGCGGACACAATGAGCAGTTCTTC
TRBV7-2	-	15	TRBD1	TRBJ2-2	CASSLCQGATGELFF	TGTGCCAGCAGCTTGTGTCAGGGGGCGACCGGGGAGCTGTTTTTT
TRBV2	-	16	TRBD1	TRBJ1-2	CAIPHRDRGHIGGYTF	TGTGCCATCCCCCACCGGGACAGGGGCCACATTGGTGGCTACACCTTC
TRBV5-1	-	16	TRBD1	TRBJ2-3	CASSLARGWHTDTQYF	TGCGCCAGCAGCTTGGCCAGGGGGTGGCACACAGATACGCAGTATTTT
TRBV7-9	-	17	TRBD1	TRBJ1-1	CASSLVPTGGFNTQAFF	TGTGCCAGCAGCTTAGTCCCGACAGGGGGATTTAACACTCAAGCTTTCTTT
TRBV14	-	12	TRBD2	TRBJ2-7	CASSHTSDEQYF	TGTGCCAGCAGCCATACTAGCGACGAGCAGTACTTC
TRBV7-2	-	15	TRBD1	TRBJ2-1	CASSVGTVNNNEQFF	TGTGCCAGCAGCGTAGGGACAGTCAATAACAATGAGCAGTTCTTC
TRBV19	few	14	-	TRBJ1-5	CASSISSSNQPQHF	TGTGCCAGTAGTATCAGCAGCAGCAATCAGCCCCAGCATTTT
TRBV7-3	few	13	-	TRBJ2-7	CASSLGGHYEQYF	TGTGCCAGCAGCTTAGGCGGACACTACGAGCAGTACTTC
TRBV27	-	15	TRBD2	TRBJ2-7	CASSLTSGVPYEQYF	TGTGCCAGCAGTTTAACTAGCGGGGTCCCCTACGAGCAGTACTTC
TRBV9	-	15	TRBD2	TRBJ2-7	CASSVGAGKLYEQYF	TGTGCCAGCAGCGTAGGAGCGGGAAAGCTCTACGAGCAGTACTTC
TRBV4-2	few	15	-	TRBJ2-5	CASSQEAQKQETQYF	TGTGCCAGCAGCCAAGAAGCACAGAAACAAGAGACCCAGTACTTC
TRBV19	-	16	TRBD1	TRBJ1-2	CASSTTRDRDSHGYTF	TGTGCCAGTAGTACAACCCGGGACAGGGATTCTCATGGCTACACCTTC
TRBV11-2	-	16	TRBD1	TRBJ1-1	CASSPRTGRFDTEAFF	TGTGCCAGCAGCCCCCGGACAGGGAGGTTTGACACTGAAGCTTTCTTT
TRBV18	many	13	TRBD2	TRBJ2-7	CASSPGTRSEQYF	TGTGCCAGCTCACCCGGGACTAGATCCGAGCAGTACTTC
TRBV2	-	15	TRBD1	TRBJ2-7	CASSDNEGGPRKQYF	TGTGCCAGCAGTGACAATGAAGGGGGCCCTAGGAAGCAGTACTTC
TRBV6-5	few	15	TRBD1	TRBJ1-4	CASSYRGTGREKLFF	TGTGCCAGCAGTTACCGCGGGACAGGGAGGGAAAAACTGTTTTTT
TRBV9	-	13	-	TRBJ2-1	CASSERLNNEQFF	TGTGCCAGCAGCGAGCGGCTAAACAATGAGCAGTTCTTC
TRBV5-6	-	15	TRBD1	TRBJ1-5	CASRLKGASNQPQHF	TGTGCCAGCAGATTAAAGGGGGCGAGCAATCAGCCCCAGCATTTT
TRBV5-6	-	12	-	TRBJ2-1	CASTEDYNEQFF	TGTGCCAGCACCGAAGACTACAATGAGCAGTTCTTC
TRBV7-2	-	16	-	TRBJ2-7	CASSLSVRSFPYEQYF	TGTGCCAGCAGCTTAAGCGTCAGGAGCTTCCCCTACGAGCAGTACTTC
TRBV28	few	16	-	TRBJ1-5	CASSFPAAASNQPQHF	TGTGCCAGCAGTTTCCCCGCGGCAGCTTCTAATCAGCCCCAGCATTTT
TRBV5-1	-	15	-	TRBJ1-2	CASSLLSGPAYGYTF	TGCGCCAGCAGCCTATTGTCAGGCCCAGCCTATGGCTACACCTTC
TRBV28	-	13	TRBD1	TRBJ2-5	CASSPGGRETQYF	TGTGCCAGCAGTCCAGGGGGTCGAGAGACCCAGTACTTC
TRBV27	-	19	-	TRBJ2-2	CASSLSARTPFANTGELFF	TGTGCCAGCAGTCTATCAGCCCGAACACCGTTCGCGAACACCGGGGAGCTGTTTTTT
TRBV6-1	few	13	TRBD1	TRBJ1-4	CATEQGADEKLFF	TGTGCCACCGAACAGGGGGCGGATGAAAAACTGTTTTTT
TRBV7-8	-	16	TRBD2	TRBJ2-1	CASSPPRLAGVYEQFF	TGTGCCAGCAGCCCCCCCCGGCTAGCGGGGGTCTATGAGCAGTTCTTC
TRBV27	few	14	-	TRBJ2-3	CASSPGFITDTQYF	TGTGCCAGCAGTCCCGGGTTCATCACAGATACGCAGTATTTT
TRBV7-6	few	13	TRBD1	TRBJ1-6	CASSLTGNSPLHF	TGTGCCAGCAGCTTGACAGGGAATTCACCCCTCCACTTT
TRBV7-9	-	13	-	TRBJ2-2	CASSSLDTGELFF	TGTGCCAGCAGCTCACTGGACACCGGGGAGCTGTTTTTT
TRBV10-3	-	17	-	TRBJ2-5	CAISEGLSRPAQETQYF	TGTGCCATCAGTGAGGGACTTTCGAGGCCAGCACAAGAGACCCAGTACTTC
TRBV28	once	15	TRBD1	TRBJ2-7	CASSPGTGPTYEQYF	TGTGCCAGCAGCCCCGGGACAGGGCCCACCTACGAGCAGTACTTC
TRBV4-1	-	16	-	TRBJ2-7	CASSQEDRGQTYEQYF	TGCGCCAGCAGCCAAGAGGACCGAGGACAGACCTACGAGCAGTACTTC
TRBV5-1	-	15	TRBD1	TRBJ1-3	CASSQSTGLGNTIYF	TGCGCCAGCAGCCAATCGACAGGGTTGGGAAACACCATATATTTT
TRBV7-6	few	15	TRBD1	TRBJ2-7	CASSLDDRAFGEQYF	TGTGCCAGCAGCTTAGACGACAGGGCCTTTGGGGAGCAGTACTTC
TRBV18	-	18	TRBD2	TRBJ2-1	CASSPRWSLADPGGEQFF	TGTGCCAGCTCACCACGGTGGTCTCTAGCGGACCCGGGGGGTGAGCAGTTCTTC
TRBV10-1	-	13	-	TRBJ1-2	CATSDRPNYGYTF	TGCGCCACCTCGGACAGACCTAACTATGGCTACACCTTC
TRBV15	-	14	-	TRBJ2-3	CATSSLTGTYTQYF	TGTGCCACCAGCAGTCTCACAGGGACCTATACGCAGTATTTT
TRBV6-1	few	13	-	TRBJ1-2	CASQTVSGYGYTF	TGTGCCAGTCAAACAGTGTCCGGCTATGGCTACACCTTC
TRBV7-2	-	14	-	TRBJ1-5	CASSLIGGNQPQHF	TGTGCCAGCAGCTTAATAGGAGGCAATCAGCCCCAGCATTTT
TRBV7-9	few	13	-	TRBJ2-6	CGSRPSGANVLTF	TGTGGGAGCCGCCCCTCTGGGGCCAACGTCCTGACTTTC
TRBV6-1	-	14	-	TRBJ2-1	CASIRGATYNEQFF	TGTGCCAGCATCCGGGGGGCCACCTACAATGAGCAGTTCTTC
TRBV7-9	-	15	TRBD1	TRBJ2-7	CASSFGTGLLYEQYF	TGTGCCAGCAGCTTCGGGACAGGACTCCTCTACGAGCAGTACTTC
TRBV29-1	few	13	-	TRBJ2-5	CSVEGLASETQYF	TGCAGCGTTGAAGGCCTAGCATCCGAGACCCAGTACTTC